These 10 T cell receptor beta chains were all obtained from the same sample, sequenced in a study of regulatory T cells in long-lasting Graves disease. Investigators prepared the TCR beta libraries by applying iRepertoire HTBI primers and Arm-PCR of CDR3 regions. TCRdb ran MiXCR on the multiplex PCR reads and lists one entry per CDR3 protein. The sample records about 460,000 distinct CDR3 sequences, approximately 23% being singletons. Specified time point: persistent/refractory GD, antithyroid drugs over 5 years with positive TRAb. Researchers made the TCR library from RNA that was extracted from PBMCs. Sequencing used peripheral blood mononuclear cells (PBMCs), obtained when the disease was refractory, from a patient treated with antithyroid drugs. The receptors were sampled from a female donor with Graves disease.

The CDR3 spells CASSLERGRNTEAFF. The CDR3 DNA reads as TGTGCCAGCAGTTTAGAGAGGGGTCGGAACACTGAAGCTTTCTTT. The V and J genes are TRBV12-3 or TRBV12-4 and TRBJ1-1; tentative D call: TRBD1 (5 bases). The length of the CDR3 is 15 residues. The V end was cut by 1 base, the J end by 1 base, with 10 bases between.

This clonotype occurred a few times. This chain joins TRBV15 and TRBJ2-3; D might be TRBD2 (5 bases). The CDR3 has 14 amino acids. The V gene lost 11 bases and the J gene lost 0 bases, with 15 bases spanning the gap. Germline CDR1 and CDR2: LNHNV and YYDKDF (reference sequence). The CDR3: CALGGPSSTDTQYF. Written as DNA, the CDR3 is TGTGCCCTCGGCGGGCCATCTAGCACAGATACGCAGTATTTT.

V usage is TRBV6-1 and J usage is TRBJ2-7; tentatively, D is TRBD2 (6 bases). There are 12 residues in the CDR3. Germline CDR1 and CDR2: MNHNS and SASEGT. V lost 8 bases, J lost 5 bases, and 13 bases lay in between. This chain's CDR3 is CASAFTGDEQYF. CDR3 bases: TGTGCCAGCGCCTTTACGGGGGACGAGCAGTACTTC.

The V and J genes are TRBV6-1 and TRBJ2-7, with 9 bases fitting TRBD2. There are 15 residues in the CDR3. Trimming took 5 bases from V and 5 from J; bases not matched to a gene: 10. Looked up from germline, CDR1 is MNHNS and CDR2 is SASEGT. CDR3 amino acids: CASSPIRGGGNEQYF. The DNA of the CDR3 is TGTGCCAGCAGTCCCATCCGCGGGGGGGGCAACGAGCAGTACTTC.

In its sample, this clonotype was seen many times. The chain carries TRBV7-2 and TRBJ2-7; no clear D gene. Germline CDR1 and CDR2: SGHTA and FQGNSA. Trimming pared 5 bases from V and 5 bases from J, leaving 10 bases between. This CDR3 comprises 12 residues. CDR3 DNA sequence: TGTGCCAGCAGCCCGCGTTACGACGAGCAGTACTTC. The encoded protein is CASSPRYDEQYF.

This clonotype was counted many times. This chain connects TRBV20-1 to TRBJ2-3, with D uncertain. Per the germline V gene, CDR1 is DFQATT and CDR2 is SNEGSKA (reference sequence). The CDR3 has 12 residues. The germline V and J ends were trimmed by 8 bases and 1 base, with 10 bases remaining between them. The CDR3: CSSPLGTDTQYF. The CDR3 DNA reads TGCAGTTCCCCCCTCGGCACAGATACGCAGTATTTT.

This clonotype was picked up a small number of times. This chain connects TRBV20-1 to TRBJ2-3; D perhaps matches TRBD1 (6 bases). This CDR3 is built from 15 residues. With 1 base removed from V and 3 bases from J, the gap between germline ends came to 14 bases. Germline CDR1 reads DFQATT; CDR2 reads SNEGSKA (reference sequence). CDR3 residues: CSARGPTGETDTQYF. Written as DNA, the CDR3 is TGCAGTGCTAGAGGTCCGACAGGTGAAACAGATACGCAGTATTTT.

This clonotype was recorded at least ten times. The chain couples TRBV12-3 or TRBV12-4 to TRBJ1-4; D remains unclear. This CDR3 spans 12 amino acids. The ends were cut back, 6 bases at V and 8 bases at J, with 10 bases in the middle. The CDR3 loop reads CASRLKVEKLFF. CDR3 bases: TGTGCCAGCAGGTTGAAAGTGGAAAAACTGTTTTTT.

As regards this clonotype: This sequence may be a read error, since a much larger clone differs from it by one base. The genes are TRBV28 and TRBJ1-5; no definite D call. Germline assignment: CDR1 MDHEN and CDR2 SYDVKM. The CDR3 spans 14 residues. Here the CDR3 reads CTSSPGSSNQPQHF. In DNA, the CDR3 is TGTACCAGCAGTCCTGGTTCTAGCAATCAGCCCCAGCATTTT.

On this clonotype itself: An end of the junction does not agree with germline; a read error may underlie this. The gene calls are TRBV12-3 or TRBV12-4 and TRBJ2-7, with 7 bases lining up with TRBD1. The CDR3 has 15 amino acids. The CDR3 here is CASSSRQGSTYEQYF. The CDR3 bases are TGCGCCAGCAGCTCGAGACAGGGAAGTACCTACGAGCAGTACTTC.